This T cell receptor beta chain stems from a study of blood T cell repertoires in COVID-19. A few counts support this clone. Using immunoSEQ multiplex PCR, the repertoire was profiled, and TCRdb retains in-frame clones only, with some absent. The sample contains 400,000 or so clones, around 91% of which appear only once. This CDR3 is built from 15 residues. CDR1 and CDR2 (germline): MNHEY, SVGAGI. V trimming: 4 bases; J trimming: 0 bases; junction bases outside the gene matches: 2. The chain joins TRBV6-5 to TRBJ2-1; TRBD2 aligns across 8 bases. This clonotype was obtained from a man aged 18 to 30 who had recovered from COVID-19. The specimen sequenced was PBMCs or T cells enriched from blood (not recorded which). The CDR3 region is CASSSSGSSYNEQFF. The CDR3 DNA is TGTGCCAGCAGTTCAAGCGGGAGCTCCTACAATGAGCAGTTCTTC.